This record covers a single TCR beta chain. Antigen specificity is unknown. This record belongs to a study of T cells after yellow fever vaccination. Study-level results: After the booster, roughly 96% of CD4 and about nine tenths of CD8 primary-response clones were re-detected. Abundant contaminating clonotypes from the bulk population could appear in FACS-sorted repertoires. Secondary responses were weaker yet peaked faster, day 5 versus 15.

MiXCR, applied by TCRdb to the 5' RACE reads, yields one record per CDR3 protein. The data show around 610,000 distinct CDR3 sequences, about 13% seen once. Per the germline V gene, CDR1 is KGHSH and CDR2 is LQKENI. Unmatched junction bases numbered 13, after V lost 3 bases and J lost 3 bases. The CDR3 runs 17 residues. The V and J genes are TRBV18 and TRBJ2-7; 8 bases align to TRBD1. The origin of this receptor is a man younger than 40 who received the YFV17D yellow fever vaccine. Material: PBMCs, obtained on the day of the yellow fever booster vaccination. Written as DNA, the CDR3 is TGTGCCAGCTCACCCCTCCACGGCGACAGGGGACTCTACGAGCAGTACTTC. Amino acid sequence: CASSPLHGDRGLYEQYF.